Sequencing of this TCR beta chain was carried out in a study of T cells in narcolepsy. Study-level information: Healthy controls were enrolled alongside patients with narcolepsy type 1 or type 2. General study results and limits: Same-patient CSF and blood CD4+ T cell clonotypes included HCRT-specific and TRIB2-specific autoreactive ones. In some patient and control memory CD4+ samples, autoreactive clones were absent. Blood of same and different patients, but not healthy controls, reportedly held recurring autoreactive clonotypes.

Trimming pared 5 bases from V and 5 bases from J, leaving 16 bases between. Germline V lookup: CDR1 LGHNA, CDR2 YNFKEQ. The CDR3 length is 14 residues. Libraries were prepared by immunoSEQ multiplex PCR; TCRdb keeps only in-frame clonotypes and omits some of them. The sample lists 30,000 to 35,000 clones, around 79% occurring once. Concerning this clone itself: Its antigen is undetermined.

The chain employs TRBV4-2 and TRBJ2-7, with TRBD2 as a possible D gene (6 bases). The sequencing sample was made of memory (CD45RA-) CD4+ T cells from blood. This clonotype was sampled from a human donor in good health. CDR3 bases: TGTGCCAGCAGCAACGTTGGGGGGTGGAACGAGCAGTACTTC. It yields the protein CASSNVGGWNEQYF.